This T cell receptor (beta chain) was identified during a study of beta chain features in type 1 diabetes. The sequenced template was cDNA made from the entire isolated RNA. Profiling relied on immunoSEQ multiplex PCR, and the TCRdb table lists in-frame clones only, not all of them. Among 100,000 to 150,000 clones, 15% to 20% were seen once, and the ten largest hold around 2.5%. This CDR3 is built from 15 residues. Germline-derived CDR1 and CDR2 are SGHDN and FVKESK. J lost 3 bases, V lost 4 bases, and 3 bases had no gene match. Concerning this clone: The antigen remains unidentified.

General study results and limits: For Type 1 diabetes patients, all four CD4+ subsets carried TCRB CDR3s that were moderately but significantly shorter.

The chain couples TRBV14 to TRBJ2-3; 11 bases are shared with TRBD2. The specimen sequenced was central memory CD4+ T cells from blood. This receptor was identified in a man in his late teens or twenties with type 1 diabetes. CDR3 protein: CASSPLAGGTDTQYF. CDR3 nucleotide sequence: TGTGCCAGCAGCCCCCTAGCGGGGGGTACAGATACGCAGTATTTT.